This T cell receptor (beta chain) was identified during a study of beta chain features in type 1 diabetes. Reverse transcribing all isolated RNA meant expressed TCRB transcripts were sequenced. Deep immunoSEQ sequencing covered naive, central memory and regulatory T cell samples. Only in-frame clones appear in the TCRdb table, and some are missing; sequencing was by immunoSEQ multiplex PCR. Of approximately 730,000 clones listed, about an eighth were seen once; the top ten hold around 0.022%. A remark on this clone: Its antigen remains unidentified.

The CDR3 is 11 amino acids. V lost 6 bases and J 4 bases, leaving 9 bases between the germline ends. Per germline, CDR1 DFQATT and CDR2 SNEGSKA (reference sequence). Each population that was sorted was more than 98% pure. Study results and caveats: Whether HLA type influences TCRB rearrangement remained unresolved here. Type 1 diabetes patients showed a moderate but significant shortening of TCRB CDR3s in all four CD4+ subsets.

The source is a man between 18 and 29 years old with type 1 diabetes. The source material was naive CD4+ T cells from blood. The chain recombines TRBV20-1 with TRBJ1-2; D unclear. The CDR3 sequence: CSALTTYGYTF. CDR3 nucleotides: TGCAGTGCCCTGACAACCTATGGCTACACCTTC.